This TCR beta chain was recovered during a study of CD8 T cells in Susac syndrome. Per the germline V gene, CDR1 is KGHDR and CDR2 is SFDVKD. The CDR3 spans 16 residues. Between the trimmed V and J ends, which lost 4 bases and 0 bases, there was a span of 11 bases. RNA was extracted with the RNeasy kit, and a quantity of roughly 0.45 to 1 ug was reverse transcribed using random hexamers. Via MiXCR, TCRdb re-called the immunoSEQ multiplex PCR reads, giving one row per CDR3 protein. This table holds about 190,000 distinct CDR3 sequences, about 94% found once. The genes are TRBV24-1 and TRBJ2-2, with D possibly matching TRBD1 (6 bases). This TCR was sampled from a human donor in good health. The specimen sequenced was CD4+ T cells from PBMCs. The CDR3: CATSDRNRANTGELFF. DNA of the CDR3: TGTGCCACCAGTGACCGGAACAGGGCGAACACCGGGGAGCTGTTTTTT.